One and the same sample provided the 30 T cell receptor beta chains below, sequenced in a study of early stage breast cancer tumors. The data were produced by immunoSEQ multiplex PCR, yet TCRdb's version contains in-frame clones alone and is incomplete. Of over 45,000 clones in the sample, approximately 80% were seen once. The sample comprised blood. These receptors were collected from a person in their fifties with breast cancer.

The chain has TRBV6-6 and TRBJ1-5; D might be TRBD1 (6 bases). Trimming took off 6 bases at V and 0 bases at J, with 9 bases between the two ends. Germline V gives CDR1 MNHNY, CDR2 SVGAGI (reference sequence). This CDR3 is built from 14 residues. This CDR3 reads CASSPTGSNQPQHF. CDR3 bases: TGTGCCAGCAGCCCGACAGGTAGCAATCAGCCCCAGCATTTT.

This chain's CDR3 is CASSLGRDSRLNYGYTF. The CDR3 DNA follows: TGCGCCAGCAGCCTCGGTAGGGACTCTCGCCTTAACTATGGCTACACCTTC. V gene TRBV5-1 combines with J gene TRBJ1-2; D may be TRBD1 (5 bases). CDR3 size: 17 residues. Germline V gives CDR1 SGHRS, CDR2 YFSETQ. V dropped 4 bases and J dropped 1 base, with 20 bases sitting between them.

The rearrangement joins TRBV6-5 to TRBJ2-2; perhaps D is TRBD1 or TRBD2 (6 bases each). Germline V lookup: CDR1 MNHEY, CDR2 SVGAGI. V was cut by 2 bases and J by 5 bases, with 9 bases left in between. The CDR3 sequence is 14 residues long. The CDR3: CASSYGGRTGELFF. CDR3 in DNA: TGTGCCAGCAGTTACGGGGGGCGAACCGGGGAGCTGTTTTTT.

Only a few counts were recorded for this clone. The chain recombines TRBV14 with TRBJ1-1; 8 nucleotides line up with TRBD1. The CDR3 spans 16 residues. Trimming removed 0 bases from V and 9 bases from J; junction bases left unmatched: 12. CDR1 and CDR2 (germline): SGHDN, FVKESK. DNA of the CDR3: TGTGCCAGCAGCCAAGATTGGGGGCAGGGGGCCATTCAAGCTTTCTTT. Amino acids: CASSQDWGQGAIQAFF.

The chain recombines TRBV7-2 with TRBJ2-2; D not certain. Trimming took 5 bases from V and 1 from J, leaving 14 bases between them. The CDR3 runs to 16 residues. Per germline, CDR1 SGHTA and CDR2 FQGNSA. DNA of the CDR3: TGTGCCAGCAGCCCGGGTACTAACCTGAACACCGGGGAGCTGTTTTTT. The encoded protein is CASSPGTNLNTGELFF.

The chain has TRBV6-5 and TRBJ1-3; 7 bases align to TRBD1. The CDR3 extends over 16 amino acids. V gave up 4 bases and J gave up 0 bases; unmatched junction bases: 6. In germline, CDR1 is MNHEY, CDR2 SVGAGI. CDR3 residues: CASSSPTGSSGNTIYF. For the CDR3, the DNA is TGTGCCAGCAGTTCTCCGACAGGGAGCTCTGGAAACACCATATATTTT.

This chain links TRBV15 with TRBJ1-3; D not certain. V gave up 4 bases and J gave up 0 bases, with 7 bases separating them. This CDR3 comprises 14 residues. Germline CDR1 is LNHNV and CDR2 is YYDKDF (reference sequence). The CDR3 protein is CATSTQLSGNTIYF. The CDR3 bases are TGTGCCACCAGCACACAGCTCTCTGGAAACACCATATATTTT.

The V and J genes are TRBV30 and TRBJ2-5, with 11 bases that match TRBD2. The germline V gene has CDR1 GTSNPN and CDR2 SVGIG (reference sequence). CDR3 size: 16 residues. J was trimmed by 7 bases and V by 1 base; bases with no gene match: 11. CDR3 DNA: TGTGCCTGGAGTGGACTAGCGGGATCCGGGGGAGGGACCCAGTACTTC. Translating gives CAWSGLAGSGGGTQYF. The variable domain in full, completed from reference TRBV30 and TRBJ2-5, reads SQTIHQWPATLVQPVGSPLSLECTVEGTSNPNLYWYRQAAGRGLQLLFYSVGIGQISSEVPQNLSASRPQDRQFILSSKKLLLSDSGFYLCAWSGLAGSGGGTQYFGPGTRLLVL.

The J gene is TRBJ2-6, the V gene TRBV9; TRBD1 or TRBD2 may be the D gene (5 bases each). The CDR3 has 22 amino acids. Between the trimmed V and J ends, which lost 0 bases and 6 bases, there was a span of 31 bases. Germline lookup yields CDR1 SGDLS and CDR2 YYNGEE. CDR3 sequence (DNA): TGTGCCAGCAGCGTAGCCTTAACCACAGGTACCCTGACTACTTCGACGGCCAACGTCCTGACTTTC. It codes for CASSVALTTGTLTTSTANVLTF.

The V call is TRBV28, the J call TRBJ1-1; the D is unclear. The CDR3 consists of 12 residues. Per the germline V gene, CDR1 is MDHEN and CDR2 is SYDVKM. Trimming took 8 bases from V and 0 from J, leaving 7 bases between them. CDR3: CASARLNTEAFF. DNA for the CDR3: TGTGCCAGCGCAAGGCTGAACACTGAAGCTTTCTTT.

This chain connects TRBV6-5 to TRBJ1-6; 10 bases fit TRBD1. Germline trimming cut 5 bases from V and 6 bases from J; bases unmatched to any gene: 4. Germline V CDR1 and CDR2: MNHEY, SVGAGI. CDR3 size: 15 residues. DNA for the CDR3: TGTGCCAGCAGTCCAGGGACAGGGGTTAATTCACCCCTCCACTTT. The encoded protein is CASSPGTGVNSPLHF.

The gene calls are TRBV30 and TRBJ1-4; D not resolved. V was cut by 3 bases and J by 3 bases, with 5 bases left in between. Germline loops: CDR1 GTSNPN, CDR2 SVGIG (reference sequence). This CDR3 spans 12 amino acids. The CDR3 reads CAWRTANEKLFF. CDR3 nucleotide sequence: TGTGCCTGGAGGACGGCTAATGAAAAACTGTTTTTT.

The chain employs TRBV9 and TRBJ2-2, with D hard to call. The CDR3 covers 15 residues. V shed 4 bases and J shed 2 bases, with 12 bases lying between them. Looked up from germline, CDR1 is SGDLS and CDR2 is YYNGEE. CDR3 DNA sequence: TGTGCCAGCAGCCCTTTCCTAACCAACACCGGGGAGCTGTTTTTT. Translating it yields CASSPFLTNTGELFF.

The V and J genes are TRBV15 and TRBJ2-5; D gene unclear. The V end lost 0 bases, the J end lost 1 base, and 9 bases lay between the germline ends. CDR1 LNHNV and CDR2 YYDKDF come from the germline V gene (reference sequence). This CDR3 contains 15 residues. The CDR3 nucleotides are TGTGCCACCAGCAGAGATCAGGATGTCCAAGAGACCCAGTACTTC. Translated: CATSRDQDVQETQYF.

This chain connects TRBV7-9 to TRBJ2-1, with TRBD2 matching over 9 bases. The V and J ends lost 7 bases and 6 bases, in that order; junction bases with no gene match: 7. Looked up from germline, CDR1 is SEHNR and CDR2 is FQNEAQ (reference sequence). The CDR3 loop spans 14 amino acids. CDR3 sequence: CASTPSSGSNEQFF. In DNA, the CDR3 is TGTGCCAGCACCCCGAGTAGCGGGAGCAATGAGCAGTTCTTC.

V gene TRBV21-1 combines with J gene TRBJ2-2; the D call TRBD1 from the table was never checked on the DNA. TRBV21-1 corresponds to a pseudogene. This CDR3 contains 17 residues. CDR3 DNA: TGTGCCAGCAGCCGGGTACTTCAGGGGCGAAACACCGGGGAGCTGTTTTTT. Amino acid sequence: CASSRVLQGRNTGELFF.

This chain connects TRBV7-3 to TRBJ2-3; tentative D call: TRBD2 (6 bases). Germline V gene sequence: CDR1 SGHTA, CDR2 FQGTGA. The CDR3 runs to 13 residues. Between the trimmed V and J ends, which lost 0 bases and 5 bases, there was a span of 6 bases. CDR3 coding DNA: TGTGCCAGCAGCTTAACCGGGGGAGATACGCAGTATTTT. This codes for CASSLTGGDTQYF.

V usage is TRBV5-1 and J usage is TRBJ2-3, with D tentatively TRBD1 (5 bases). CDR3 length: 12 amino acids. V was cut by 6 bases and J by 3 bases, with 8 bases left in between. In germline, CDR1 is SGHRS, CDR2 YFSETQ. Here the CDR3 DNA reads TGCGCCAGCACCTCAGGGACAGATACGCAGTATTTT. Translated: CASTSGTDTQYF.

The chain is built from TRBV4-1 and TRBJ2-5; D tentatively reads TRBD1 or TRBD2 (6 bases each). The germline CDR1 and CDR2 sequences are MGHRA and YSYEKL. The V and J ends lost 0 bases and 5 bases respectively, with 13 bases between them. This CDR3 has 15 residues. This chain's CDR3 is CASSQETGAMETQYF. The DNA for the CDR3 is TGCGCCAGCAGCCAAGAGACGGGGGCGATGGAGACCCAGTACTTC.

The chain combines TRBV11-1 with TRBJ1-1; the D gene is possibly TRBD1 (5 bases). Trimming shortened V by 4 bases and J by 4 bases, and 22 bases separated the two germline ends. Per the germline V gene, CDR1 is SGHAT and CDR2 is FQDESV (reference sequence). This CDR3 is built from 17 residues. The CDR3 protein is CASSSGPGAIGTTEAFF. CDR3 coding DNA: TGTGCCAGCAGCTCGGGACCGGGAGCGATTGGGACCACTGAAGCTTTCTTT.

This clone was recorded only once. The chain is built from TRBV19 and TRBJ1-1, with 8 bases identical to TRBD1. V trimming: 4 bases; J trimming: 10 bases; junction bases outside the gene matches: 8. The germline gives CDR1 LNHDA, CDR2 SQIVND (reference sequence). This CDR3 comprises 13 residues. The CDR3 nucleotides read TGTGCCAGTAGTACTATTACAGGGGGAAGAGCTTTCTTT. Translation gives CASSTITGGRAFF. The full variable domain, with the rest looked up from reference TRBV19 and TRBJ1-1, is DGGITQSPKYLFRKEGQNVTLSCEQNLNHDAMYWYRQDPGQGLRLIYYSQIVNDFQKGDIAEGYSVSREKKESFPLTVTSAQKNPTAFYLCASSTITGGRAFFGQGTRLTVV.

V usage is TRBV19 and J usage is TRBJ1-2, with D tentatively TRBD1 (5 bases). Trimming removed 7 bases at V and 2 bases at J, with 17 bases between. Germline V CDR1 and CDR2: LNHDA, SQIVND (reference sequence). The CDR3 is made up of 15 amino acids. The chain's CDR3 is CASTPGVRGNYGYTF. DNA for the CDR3: TGTGCCAGTACCCCGGGGGTACGAGGGAACTATGGCTACACCTTC.

The J gene is TRBJ2-1, the V gene TRBV10-1; TRBD1 is a possible D gene (6 bases). The V gene's germline CDR1 is WNHNN and CDR2 SYGVQD (reference sequence). V was pared by 3 bases and J by 5 bases, with 17 bases between. This CDR3 comprises 16 residues. CDR3: CASSDWGLGHDNEQFF. The CDR3 DNA follows: TGCGCCAGCAGTGATTGGGGGCTGGGGCATGACAATGAGCAGTTCTTC.

About this clone: A junction end diverges from the germline sequence, so it may reflect a read error. This chain links TRBV7-7 with TRBJ2-3, with 8 bases aligning to TRBD2. The CDR3 has 18 amino acids. CDR1 SSHAT and CDR2 FNYEAQ come from the germline V gene (reference sequence). The CDR3 reads CASSSRAGASHTGDTQYF. CDR3 nucleotide sequence: TGTGCTAGCAGCTCTAGAGCGGGGGCCTCACACACTGGAGATACGCAGTATTTT.

The genes are TRBV6-5 and TRBJ1-1; D is unclear. The germline V gene has CDR1 MNHEY and CDR2 SVGAGI. The CDR3 loop spans 12 amino acids. Trimming took 4 bases from V and 1 from J, leaving 4 bases between them. The CDR3 is CASSLRNTEAFF. CDR3 bases: TGTGCCAGCAGTTTAAGGAACACTGAAGCTTTCTTT.

V and J are TRBV4-3 and TRBJ2-6; D assignment may be TRBD1 or TRBD2 (5 bases each). Trimming took 1 base from V and 2 from J, leaving 6 bases between them. Germline values: CDR1 LGHNA, CDR2 YSLEER. This CDR3 contains 15 residues. In nucleotides, the CDR3 is TGCGCCAGCAGCCAAGGGGACCCTGGGGCCAACGTCCTGACTTTC. It translates to CASSQGDPGANVLTF.

V is TRBV5-4 and J is TRBJ2-1, with 13 bases matching TRBD2. V trimming: 4 bases; J trimming: 10 bases; junction bases outside the gene matches: 8. The germline V gene encodes CDR1 SGHNT and CDR2 YYREEE (reference sequence). The CDR3 contains 15 residues. DNA of the CDR3: TGTGCCAGCAGCCTCGAACTAGCGGGAGGGAGGGAGCAGTTCTTC. Its translation: CASSLELAGGREQFF. Variable domain in full (rest from reference TRBV5-4 and TRBJ2-1): ETGVTQSPTHLIKTRGQQVTLRCSSQSGHNTVSWYQQALGQGPQFIFQYYREEENGRGNFPPRFSGLQFPNYSSELNVNALELDDSALYLCASSLELAGGREQFFGPGTRLTVL.

The chain joins TRBV7-9 to TRBJ2-5; TRBD1 might be the D (7 bases). V lost 1 base and J 5 bases, leaving 17 bases between the germline ends. The CDR3 runs 16 residues. Germline V CDR1 and CDR2: SEHNR, FQNEAQ (reference sequence). CDR3 coding DNA: TGTGCCAGCAGCTTAGTGCCGGCGACAGGGAGGGAGACCCAGTACTTC. This gives the protein CASSLVPATGRETQYF.

The chain combines TRBV10-1 with TRBJ2-7, with TRBD1 matching over 11 bases. The germline gives CDR1 WNHNN, CDR2 SYGVQD (reference sequence). V dropped 3 bases and J dropped 7; count of bases not matched to a gene: 11. CDR3 length equals 16 residues. CDR3 amino acids: CASSESPGQGVLEQYF. The CDR3, as DNA: TGCGCCAGCAGTGAATCCCCGGGACAGGGGGTGCTGGAGCAGTACTTC.

The gene calls are TRBV5-1 and TRBJ2-3; D not resolved. From germline, CDR1 is SGHRS and CDR2 YFSETQ. There are 12 residues in the CDR3. V was clipped by 4 bases and J by 2 bases, with 5 bases between them. Here the CDR3 reads CASSSLTDTQYF. In DNA, the CDR3 is TGCGCCAGCAGCAGTCTCACAGATACGCAGTATTTT.